Listed below are T cell receptor beta chains from one sample, sequenced in a study of shared clonotypes between healthy human individuals. Generated by immunoSEQ multiplex PCR, the TCRdb table keeps only in-frame clones and is missing some. The sample has under 1 million clones, around 96% seen once. Source material: naive CD8+ T cells sorted from blood. The receptor set was obtained from a man aged 25-40 years in good health. Each CDR3 is given with its conserved first and last residue. The D gene is left open where the match is weak. The size of a clone is reported for some rows only, either as once, few or many, or as a class for expanded clones.

CDR3 DNA: TGTGCCAGCAGCTTGGCGGGCAGGGAGGATGAGCAGTTCTTC; CDR3 protein: CASSLAGREDEQFF; clone size: -; V gene: TRBV7-7; J gene: TRBJ2-1; D gene: -
CDR3 DNA: TGTGCCAGCAGAGTGGCAGGGAACTACGAGCAGTACTTC; CDR3 protein: CASRVAGNYEQYF; clone size: -; V gene: TRBV6-1; J gene: TRBJ2-7; D gene: -
CDR3 DNA: TGCGCCAGCAGCCCGGGACTAGCGGGAGTTGGGGCCTACAATGAGCAGTTCTTC; CDR3 protein: CASSPGLAGVGAYNEQFF; clone size: -; V gene: TRBV5-1; J gene: TRBJ2-1; D gene: TRBD2
CDR3 DNA: TGTGCCAGCAGCGTTCAGGGGTACAATCAGCCCCAGCATTTT; CDR3 protein: CASSVQGYNQPQHF; clone size: -; V gene: TRBV6-1; J gene: TRBJ1-5; D gene: -
CDR3 DNA: TGTGCCAGCAGCCTACAGGAATTTTATGGCTACACCTTC; CDR3 protein: CASSLQEFYGYTF; clone size: -; V gene: TRBV7-9; J gene: TRBJ1-2; D gene: -
CDR3 DNA: TGTGCCAGCAGTGAATTAATGGGCCGGGGCTATGGCTACACCTTC; CDR3 protein: CASSELMGRGYGYTF; clone size: -; V gene: TRBV6-1; J gene: TRBJ1-2; D gene: -
CDR3 DNA: TGTGCCAGCAGCATCGGACAGACGGTTTATGGCTACACCTTC; CDR3 protein: CASSIGQTVYGYTF; clone size: -; V gene: TRBV5-4; J gene: TRBJ1-2; D gene: -
CDR3 DNA: TGCGCCAGCAGCCAGGCTAGCGGGAGGTACGAGCAGTACTTC; CDR3 protein: CASSQASGRYEQYF; clone size: -; V gene: TRBV4-3; J gene: TRBJ2-7; D gene: TRBD2
CDR3 DNA: TGTGCCAGCAGCAACGGGGACATGAACACTGAAGCTTTCTTT; CDR3 protein: CASSNGDMNTEAFF; clone size: -; V gene: TRBV7-6; J gene: TRBJ1-1; D gene: -
CDR3 DNA: TGCGCCAGCAGCCAAGCCCTAGCGGGGGACATAGGCTCCTACGAGCAGTACTTC; CDR3 protein: CASSQALAGDIGSYEQYF; clone size: -; V gene: TRBV4-1; J gene: TRBJ2-7; D gene: TRBD2
CDR3 DNA: TGCGCCAGCAGCCCACACCTACAGTTCCGGCTTGCAACTAATGAAAAACTGTTTTTT; CDR3 protein: CASSPHLQFRLATNEKLFF; clone size: -; V gene: TRBV4-3; J gene: TRBJ1-4; D gene: -
CDR3 DNA: TGTGCCAGCAGTCCGGGATACGAGCAGTACTTC; CDR3 protein: CASSPGYEQYF; clone size: -; V gene: TRBV28; J gene: TRBJ2-7; D gene: -
CDR3 DNA: TGTGCCAGCAGCGTAGAACTGGGCGCGAACACTGAAGCTTTCTTT; CDR3 protein: CASSVELGANTEAFF; clone size: -; V gene: TRBV9; J gene: TRBJ1-1; D gene: -
CDR3 DNA: TGTGCCAGCAGCTTAGTGGACAGGTCTATTGAGCAGTTCTTC; CDR3 protein: CASSLVDRSIEQFF; clone size: -; V gene: TRBV7-9; J gene: TRBJ2-1; D gene: TRBD1
CDR3 DNA: TGTGCCAGCAGCGCGGGGACGGACCTCTATGGCTACACCTTC; CDR3 protein: CASSAGTDLYGYTF; clone size: -; V gene: TRBV7-8; J gene: TRBJ1-2; D gene: -
CDR3 DNA: TGCGCCAGCACCATGGGGGGTATATTGGGCGAGCAGTACTTC; CDR3 protein: CASTMGGILGEQYF; clone size: -; V gene: TRBV5-1; J gene: TRBJ2-7; D gene: -
CDR3 DNA: TGCACCAGCACTTACCGACTAGCGCCTAGCACAGATACGCAGTATTTT; CDR3 protein: CTSTYRLAPSTDTQYF; clone size: -; V gene: TRBV1; J gene: TRBJ2-3; D gene: -
CDR3 DNA: TGTGCCAGTAGTATTGTGGGGGGGACTGAAGCTTTCTTT; CDR3 protein: CASSIVGGTEAFF; clone size: -; V gene: TRBV19; J gene: TRBJ1-1; D gene: -
CDR3 DNA: TGCGCCAGCAGCGAGGACTCCAATGAGCAGTTCTTC; CDR3 protein: CASSEDSNEQFF; clone size: -; V gene: TRBV5-1; J gene: TRBJ2-1; D gene: -
CDR3 DNA: TGTGCCAGCCTTGGGGCGGGGGATGAGCAGTTCTTC; CDR3 protein: CASLGAGDEQFF; clone size: -; V gene: TRBV11-1; J gene: TRBJ2-1; D gene: TRBD2
CDR3 DNA: TGCACCAGCAGCCACCCTAGCGGGAGAAGGGACGAGCAGTACTTC; CDR3 protein: CTSSHPSGRRDEQYF; clone size: -; V gene: TRBV1; J gene: TRBJ2-7; D gene: -
CDR3 DNA: TGTGCCAGCAGCAAACGTCAAAGGGACACTGAAGCTTTCTTT; CDR3 protein: CASSKRQRDTEAFF; clone size: -; V gene: TRBV21-1; J gene: TRBJ1-1; D gene: -
CDR3 DNA: TGTGCCAGCAGTGACGGGACAGCACAAGAGACCCAGTACTTC; CDR3 protein: CASSDGTAQETQYF; clone size: -; V gene: TRBV6-1; J gene: TRBJ2-5; D gene: TRBD1
CDR3 DNA: TGTGCCAGCGCGTTAACCGCCGGCGGCCTCTACGAGCAGTACTTC; CDR3 protein: CASALTAGGLYEQYF; clone size: -; V gene: TRBV27; J gene: TRBJ2-7; D gene: -
CDR3 DNA: TGTGCCTGCTCCACTCAGGACTCCGTCCGCACCGGGGAGCTGTTTTTT; CDR3 protein: CACSTQDSVRTGELFF; clone size: -; V gene: TRBV30; J gene: TRBJ2-2; D gene: -
CDR3 DNA: TGTGCCAGCAGTTTAGGAGGGTCTCCGGATGGCTACACCTTC; CDR3 protein: CASSLGGSPDGYTF; clone size: -; V gene: TRBV28; J gene: TRBJ1-2; D gene: -
CDR3 DNA: TGCAGCGTTGAAAACTCTGCCGGGACAAAACAAGAGACCCAGTACTTC; CDR3 protein: CSVENSAGTKQETQYF; clone size: once; V gene: TRBV29-1; J gene: TRBJ2-5; D gene: -
CDR3 DNA: TGCGCCAGCCTACAGGGATACGAGCAGTACTTC; CDR3 protein: CASLQGYEQYF; clone size: -; V gene: TRBV10-2; J gene: TRBJ2-7; D gene: -
CDR3 DNA: TGTGCCAGTAGTATCTCGTGGGCTAGCGGGACCTACAATGAGCAGTTCTTC; CDR3 protein: CASSISWASGTYNEQFF; clone size: -; V gene: TRBV19; J gene: TRBJ2-1; D gene: TRBD2
CDR3 DNA: TGTGCCAGCAGGTCGAGACAGGGAAGATTTCAGCCCCAGCATTTT; CDR3 protein: CASRSRQGRFQPQHF; clone size: -; V gene: TRBV27; J gene: TRBJ1-5; D gene: TRBD1
CDR3 DNA: TGTGCCACCTCGGACAACGGCAATCAGCCCCAGCATTTT; CDR3 protein: CATSDNGNQPQHF; clone size: -; V gene: TRBV7-9; J gene: TRBJ1-5; D gene: -
CDR3 DNA: TGTGCCAGTAGTACAACAGGGGAGGAGCAGCCCCAGCATTTT; CDR3 protein: CASSTTGEEQPQHF; clone size: -; V gene: TRBV19; J gene: TRBJ1-5; D gene: TRBD1
CDR3 DNA: TGTGCCAGCCCTACACCCACCGGGGAGCTGTTTTTT; CDR3 protein: CASPTPTGELFF; clone size: -; V gene: TRBV18; J gene: TRBJ2-2; D gene: -
CDR3 DNA: TGCGCCAGCAGAGGTGTAGGGTCGGGAAACACCATATATTTT; CDR3 protein: CASRGVGSGNTIYF; clone size: -; V gene: TRBV5-1; J gene: TRBJ1-3; D gene: -
CDR3 DNA: TGTGCCAGCAGCGCAGCGAACTCAGGGTTCGAGCAGTACTTC; CDR3 protein: CASSAANSGFEQYF; clone size: -; V gene: TRBV9; J gene: TRBJ2-7; D gene: -
CDR3 DNA: TGTGCCAGCAGCGCGACAGGGACCGGGGAGCTGTTTTTT; CDR3 protein: CASSATGTGELFF; clone size: -; V gene: TRBV9; J gene: TRBJ2-2; D gene: TRBD1
CDR3 DNA: TGTGCCAGCAGTTATGCCCCGGGTCCCTACGAGCAGTACTTC; CDR3 protein: CASSYAPGPYEQYF; clone size: -; V gene: TRBV27; J gene: TRBJ2-7; D gene: -
CDR3 DNA: TGTGCCAGCAGTTCCCGTTACGGGAGATCAGATACGCAGTATTTT; CDR3 protein: CASSSRYGRSDTQYF; clone size: -; V gene: TRBV28; J gene: TRBJ2-3; D gene: -
CDR3 DNA: TGTGCCAGCAGCTTTTCCACCGGGGAGCTGTTTTTT; CDR3 protein: CASSFSTGELFF; clone size: -; V gene: TRBV5-6; J gene: TRBJ2-2; D gene: -
CDR3 DNA: TGCAGCGGTGAAGGACTGGGACAGGGAAGTACGCAGTATTTT; CDR3 protein: CSGEGLGQGSTQYF; clone size: -; V gene: TRBV29-1; J gene: TRBJ2-3; D gene: TRBD1
CDR3 DNA: TGTGCCAGCAGCTACGGACAGGGGAACAATCAGCCCCAGCATTTT; CDR3 protein: CASSYGQGNNQPQHF; clone size: -; V gene: TRBV5-4; J gene: TRBJ1-5; D gene: TRBD1
CDR3 DNA: TGTGCCAGCAGCTTCATCGGACGACGATTTGAGCAGTTCTTC; CDR3 protein: CASSFIGRRFEQFF; clone size: -; V gene: TRBV11-2; J gene: TRBJ2-1; D gene: -
CDR3 DNA: TGTGCCAGCAGGGACGGAGGTGTCGATGGCGGTCGCTATGGCTACACCTTC; CDR3 protein: CASRDGGVDGGRYGYTF; clone size: -; V gene: TRBV7-3; J gene: TRBJ1-2; D gene: -
CDR3 DNA: TGTGCCAGCAGCTCTGGACTAGCGGGAGTAGATACGCAGTATTTT; CDR3 protein: CASSSGLAGVDTQYF; clone size: -; V gene: TRBV7-3; J gene: TRBJ2-3; D gene: TRBD2
CDR3 DNA: TGTGCCAGCAGCTACAACAGGGTTTCGACCTACGAGCAGTACTTC; CDR3 protein: CASSYNRVSTYEQYF; clone size: -; V gene: TRBV7-9; J gene: TRBJ2-7; D gene: -
CDR3 DNA: TGCGCCAGCAGTGACAGCGGGAGGGGAGATACGCAGTATTTT; CDR3 protein: CASSDSGRGDTQYF; clone size: once; V gene: TRBV10-1; J gene: TRBJ2-3; D gene: TRBD2